One and the same sample provided the 2 T cell receptor beta chains below, sequenced in a study of beta chain features in type 1 diabetes. The isolated RNA, all of it, was reverse transcribed, so expressed TCRB transcripts were what got sequenced. Sequencing was performed with immunoSEQ multiplex PCR; in TCRdb, only in-frame clones are kept and a portion is missing. The sample records around 450,000 clones, about an eighth being singletons. The material sequenced was naive CD4+ T cells from blood. The receptors were sampled from a woman younger than 35 in good health.

The rearrangement joins TRBV18 to TRBJ2-5; D may be TRBD2 (5 bases). V was cut by 6 bases and J by 2 bases, with 13 bases left in between. The CDR3 is 14 residues long. Germline CDR1 is KGHSH and CDR2 is LQKENI. The CDR3 nucleotides are TGTGCCAGCTCCCGTAGAGGAGGACAAGAGACCCAGTACTTC. Protein sequence: CASSRRGGQETQYF.

This chain links TRBV4-1 with TRBJ2-3; possible D gene TRBD2, 6 bases. The CDR3 covers 16 residues. Between the trimmed V and J ends, which lost 1 base and 3 bases, there was a span of 14 bases. In germline, CDR1 is MGHRA, CDR2 YSYEKL. The CDR3 bases are TGCGCCAGCAGCCAAGTCGCCGGGAGTTCGACAGATACGCAGTATTTT. It is translated as CASSQVAGSSTDTQYF.